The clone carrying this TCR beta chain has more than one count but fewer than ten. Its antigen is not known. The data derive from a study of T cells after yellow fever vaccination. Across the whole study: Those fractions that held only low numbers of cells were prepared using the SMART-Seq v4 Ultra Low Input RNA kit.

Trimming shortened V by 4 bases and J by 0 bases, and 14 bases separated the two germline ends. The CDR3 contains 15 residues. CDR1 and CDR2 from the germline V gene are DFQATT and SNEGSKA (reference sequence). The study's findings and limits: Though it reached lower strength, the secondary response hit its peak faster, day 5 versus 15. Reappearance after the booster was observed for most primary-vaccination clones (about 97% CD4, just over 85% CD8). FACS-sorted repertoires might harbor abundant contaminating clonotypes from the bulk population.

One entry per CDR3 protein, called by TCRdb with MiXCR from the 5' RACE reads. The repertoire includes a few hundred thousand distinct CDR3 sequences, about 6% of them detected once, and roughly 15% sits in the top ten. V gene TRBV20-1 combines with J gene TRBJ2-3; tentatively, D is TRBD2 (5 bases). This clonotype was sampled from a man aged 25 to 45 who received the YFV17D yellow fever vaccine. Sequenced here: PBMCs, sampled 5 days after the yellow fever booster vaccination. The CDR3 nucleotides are TGCAGTGCTAAAATGCGGAGGCCTAGCACAGATACGCAGTATTTT. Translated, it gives CSAKMRRPSTDTQYF.